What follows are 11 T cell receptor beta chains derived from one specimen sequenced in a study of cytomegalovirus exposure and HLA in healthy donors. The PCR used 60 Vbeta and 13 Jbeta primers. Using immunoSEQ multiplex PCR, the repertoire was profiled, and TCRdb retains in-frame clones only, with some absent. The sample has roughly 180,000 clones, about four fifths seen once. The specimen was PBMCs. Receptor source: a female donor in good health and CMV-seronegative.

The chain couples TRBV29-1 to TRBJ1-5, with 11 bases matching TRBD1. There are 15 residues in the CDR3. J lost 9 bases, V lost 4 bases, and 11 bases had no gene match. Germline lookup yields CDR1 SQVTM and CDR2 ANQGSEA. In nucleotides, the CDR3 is TGCAGCGTTGTCTTAGCCTCGGACAGGGGGCGGCCCCAGCATTTT. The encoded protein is CSVVLASDRGRPQHF.

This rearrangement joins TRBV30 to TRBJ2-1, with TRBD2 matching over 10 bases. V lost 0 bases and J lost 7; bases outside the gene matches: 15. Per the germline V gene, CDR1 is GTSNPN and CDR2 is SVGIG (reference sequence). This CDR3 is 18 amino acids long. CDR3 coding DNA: TGTGCCTGGAGTGTTCGCTGGGGTCTAGCGGGAGTTCGGAATGAGCAGTTCTTC. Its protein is CAWSVRWGLAGVRNEQFF.

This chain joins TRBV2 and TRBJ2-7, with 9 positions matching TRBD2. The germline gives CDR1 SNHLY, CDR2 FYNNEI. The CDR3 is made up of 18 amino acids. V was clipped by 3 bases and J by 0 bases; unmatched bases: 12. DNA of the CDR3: TGTGCCAGCAGTGACGCCGTGGGACTAGCCCAAAGCTCCTACGAGCAGTACTTC. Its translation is CASSDAVGLAQSSYEQYF.

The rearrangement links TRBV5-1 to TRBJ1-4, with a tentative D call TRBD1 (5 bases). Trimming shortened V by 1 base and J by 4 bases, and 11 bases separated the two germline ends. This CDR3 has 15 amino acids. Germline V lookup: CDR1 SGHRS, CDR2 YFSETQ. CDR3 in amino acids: CASSLNFGGNEKLFF. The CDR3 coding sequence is TGCGCCAGCAGCTTGAACTTCGGGGGTAATGAAAAACTGTTTTTT.

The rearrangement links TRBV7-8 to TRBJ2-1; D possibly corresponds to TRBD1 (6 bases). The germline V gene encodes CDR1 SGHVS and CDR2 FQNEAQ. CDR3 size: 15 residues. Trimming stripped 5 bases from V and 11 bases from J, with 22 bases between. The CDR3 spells CASSTQGFGLDKQFF. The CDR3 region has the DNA TGTGCCAGCAGCACCCAGGGGTTCGGTCTGGATAAGCAGTTCTTC.

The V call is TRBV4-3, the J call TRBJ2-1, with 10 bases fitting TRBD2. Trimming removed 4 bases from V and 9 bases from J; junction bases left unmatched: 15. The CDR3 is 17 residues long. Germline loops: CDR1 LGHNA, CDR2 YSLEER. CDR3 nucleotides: TGCGCCAGCAGCCTTGATCTCCTAGCGGGAGACCTCGGTGAGCAGTTCTTC. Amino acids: CASSLDLLAGDLGEQFF.

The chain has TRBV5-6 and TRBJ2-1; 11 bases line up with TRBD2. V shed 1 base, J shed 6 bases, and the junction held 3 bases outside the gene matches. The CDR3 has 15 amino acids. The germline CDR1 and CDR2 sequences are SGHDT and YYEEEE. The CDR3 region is CASSLRTSGPNEQFF. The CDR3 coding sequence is TGTGCCAGCAGCTTGCGGACTAGCGGGCCCAATGAGCAGTTCTTC. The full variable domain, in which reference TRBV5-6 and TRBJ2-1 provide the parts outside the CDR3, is DAGVTQSPTHLIKTRGQQVTLRCSPKSGHDTVSWYQQALGQGPQFIFQYYEEEERQRGNFPDRFSGHQFPNYSSELNVNALLLGDSALYLCASSLRTSGPNEQFFGPGTRLTVL.

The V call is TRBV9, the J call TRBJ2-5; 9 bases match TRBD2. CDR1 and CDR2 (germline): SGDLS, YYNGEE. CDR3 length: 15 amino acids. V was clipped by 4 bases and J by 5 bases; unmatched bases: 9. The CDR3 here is CASSLSGGRSETQYF. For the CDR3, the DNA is TGTGCCAGCAGCTTAAGCGGGGGGCGGTCGGAGACCCAGTACTTC.

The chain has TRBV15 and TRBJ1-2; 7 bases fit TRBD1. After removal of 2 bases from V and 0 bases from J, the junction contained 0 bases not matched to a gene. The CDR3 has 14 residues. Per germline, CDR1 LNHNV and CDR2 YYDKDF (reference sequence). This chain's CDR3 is CATSRQGANYGYTF. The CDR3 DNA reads TGTGCCACCAGCAGACAGGGGGCTAACTATGGCTACACCTTC.

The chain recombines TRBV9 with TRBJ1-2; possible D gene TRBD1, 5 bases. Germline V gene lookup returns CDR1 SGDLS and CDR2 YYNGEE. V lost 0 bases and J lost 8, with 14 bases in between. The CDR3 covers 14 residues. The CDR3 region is CASSVVPGTPGYTF. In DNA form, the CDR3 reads TGTGCCAGCAGCGTAGTTCCAGGGACTCCAGGCTACACCTTC. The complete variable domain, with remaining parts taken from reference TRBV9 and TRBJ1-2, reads DSGVTQTPKHLITATGQRVTLRCSPRSGDLSVYWYQQSLDQGLQFLIQYYNGEERAKGNILERFSAQQFPDLHSELNLSSLELGDSALYFCASSVVPGTPGYTFGSGTRLTVV.

The CDR3 coding sequence is TGTGCCAGCAGACAACTAGCGGGAGAGACCCAGTACTTC. It translates to CASRQLAGETQYF. The chain employs TRBV6-5 and TRBJ2-5, with 9 nucleotides matching TRBD2. V shed 6 bases, J shed 4 bases, and the junction held 3 bases outside the gene matches. Germline V gene lookup returns CDR1 MNHEY and CDR2 SVGAGI. The CDR3 consists of 13 residues.